A single sample is the source of the 24 T cell receptor beta chains below, sequenced in a study of OX40 agonist ivuxolimab in advanced cancers. This table comes from immunoSEQ multiplex PCR, and its TCRdb copy is limited to in-frame clones, with some not included. The sample carries tens of thousands of clones, 65% to 90% recorded once. The sequenced sample was CD4+ or CD8+ T cells sorted from blood, obtained in a trial of the OX40 agonist ivuxolimab. The receptors were gathered from an adult with an advanced solid tumor such as melanoma, head and neck, liver or kidney cancer.

This clone was seen once. The CDR3 sequence is CASSLESDTQYF. In DNA form, the CDR3 reads TGTGCCAGCAGCTTAGAGTCAGATACGCAGTATTTT. The chain is built from TRBV7-9 and TRBJ2-3; D remains ambiguous. Trimming removed 1 base from V and 4 bases from J, with 3 bases in between. Germline V CDR1 and CDR2: SEHNR, FQNEAQ (reference sequence). The CDR3 length is 12 residues.

This sequence joins TRBV4-1 and TRBJ2-1; no firm D call. Germline lookup yields CDR1 MGHRA and CDR2 YSYEKL. This CDR3 spans 16 amino acids. V lost 1 base and J 0 bases, leaving 10 bases between the germline ends. The DNA for the CDR3 is TGCGCCAGCAGCCAAGCTTGGGATTCCTCCTACAATGAGCAGTTCTTC. This encodes CASSQAWDSSYNEQFF.

There are a few counts of this clone. This rearrangement joins TRBV6-6 to TRBJ1-5, with unresolved D. Germline V CDR1 and CDR2: MNHNY, SVGAGI (reference sequence). Trimming took off 9 bases at V and 7 bases at J, with 10 bases between the two ends. The CDR3 loop spans 11 amino acids. For the CDR3, the DNA is TGTGCCAGTTTAAGGTACCAGCCCCAGCATTTT. Its translation: CASLRYQPQHF.

A word on this clone: This sample also contains other DNA sequences that code for the same CDR3. CDR3: CASSQDRVNTEAFF. In nucleotides, the CDR3 is TGCGCCAGCAGCCAAGACCGGGTGAACACTGAAGCTTTCTTT. The rearrangement uses TRBV4-3 and TRBJ1-1; D not certain. Germline V gene lookup returns CDR1 LGHNA and CDR2 YSLEER. The CDR3 is made up of 14 amino acids. The V gene lost 0 bases and the J gene lost 0 bases, with 5 bases spanning the gap.

The rearrangement uses TRBV4-3 and TRBJ1-6; D is unclear. Looked up from germline, CDR1 is LGHNA and CDR2 is YSLEER. This CDR3 is 13 amino acids long. V dropped 1 base and J dropped 13 bases, with 11 bases sitting between them. CDR3 sequence: CASSQAPGNPLHF. The CDR3 bases are TGCGCCAGCAGCCAAGCCCCGGGGAATCCCCTCCACTTT.

The V gene is TRBV27, the J gene TRBJ2-7; D possibly corresponds to TRBD2 (6 bases). The germline gives CDR1 MNHEY, CDR2 SMNVEV (reference sequence). The CDR3 runs to 14 residues. V lost 3 bases to trimming and J lost 3 bases, with 12 bases between them. The DNA of the CDR3 is TGTGCCAGCAGTTTGGGACTTGCCAACTACGAGCAGTACTTC. This encodes CASSLGLANYEQYF.

The rearrangement links TRBV11-2 to TRBJ2-7; TRBD2 agrees at 12 bases. CDR1 is SGHAT and CDR2 is FQNNGV in the germline V gene. The CDR3 is 14 amino acids. Germline trimming cut 5 bases from V and 4 bases from J; bases unmatched to any gene: 3. CDR3 in amino acids: CASSPGLAGYEQYV. CDR3 nucleotide sequence: TGTGCCAGCAGCCCAGGACTAGCGGGGTACGAGCAGTACGTC.

This rearrangement joins TRBV23-1 to TRBJ1-6; 7 bases fit TRBD1. TRBV23-1 is noted as an ORF with a role that remains uncertain. CDR3 size: 14 residues. The junction had 6 bases not matched to a gene; V was cut back by 6 bases and J by 7 bases. In DNA form, the CDR3 reads TGCGCCAGCAGGAAAACAGGGGACAATTCACCCCTCCACTTT. This codes for CASRKTGDNSPLHF.

The chain carries TRBV5-6 and TRBJ1-1, with D tentatively TRBD1 (5 bases). The V gene lost 4 bases and the J gene lost 4 bases, with 14 bases spanning the gap. Germline assignment: CDR1 SGHDT and CDR2 YYEEEE. The CDR3 contains 14 residues. The CDR3 DNA reads as TGTGCCAGCAGCCTTGATTGGGGGTCCACTGAAGCTTTCTTT. It specifies CASSLDWGSTEAFF. Full variable domain (outside the CDR3, taken from reference TRBV5-6 and TRBJ1-1): DAGVTQSPTHLIKTRGQQVTLRCSPKSGHDTVSWYQQALGQGPQFIFQYYEEEERQRGNFPDRFSGHQFPNYSSELNVNALLLGDSALYLCASSLDWGSTEAFFGQGTRLTVV.

Concerning this clone: The junction does not match germline at one end; this may be a read error. This rearrangement joins TRBV29-1 to TRBJ2-1, with 8 bases identical to TRBD2. This CDR3 region has 14 residues. Germline V gives CDR1 SQVTM, CDR2 ANQGSEA. CDR3: CSLDGAGVHNEQFF. The CDR3 nucleotides read TGCAGCCTTGATGGAGCGGGAGTCCACAATGAGCAGTTCTTC.

J is TRBJ1-1 and V is TRBV27, with 9 bases that match TRBD1. The germline CDR1 and CDR2 sequences are MNHEY and SMNVEV (reference sequence). Trimming at V came to 3 bases and at J to 10 bases, leaving 3 bases not matched to a gene. The CDR3 extends over 12 amino acids. CDR3 amino acids: CASSFGTGTAFF. The CDR3 region has the DNA TGTGCCAGCAGTTTTGGGACAGGGACAGCTTTCTTT.

The chain carries TRBV5-1 and TRBJ1-1, with D perhaps matching TRBD1 (5 bases). Per germline, CDR1 SGHRS and CDR2 YFSETQ. Trimming took 1 base from V and 5 from J, leaving 9 bases between them. This CDR3 region has 13 residues. CDR3 bases: TGCGCCAGCAGCTTGTCCGGGGGAACTGAAGCTTTCTTT. As protein: CASSLSGGTEAFF.

The chain employs TRBV2 and TRBJ2-7; 10 positions agree with TRBD2. CDR3 length: 17 residues. J lost 4 bases, V lost 4 bases, and 13 bases had no gene match. The V gene's germline CDR1 is SNHLY and CDR2 FYNNEI. Here the CDR3 reads CASSVPGTSSGSYEQYF. In nucleotides, the CDR3 is TGTGCCAGCAGTGTTCCCGGGACGTCTAGCGGGAGTTACGAGCAGTACTTC.

This clone appeared once. The rearrangement links TRBV28 to TRBJ2-7; a weak D match, TRBD2 (5 bases). There are 13 residues in the CDR3. The V and J ends lost 2 bases and 6 bases respectively, with 11 bases between them. The germline V gene encodes CDR1 MDHEN and CDR2 SYDVKM. CDR3 region: CASSLPAGSEQYF. The CDR3 DNA sequence: TGTGCCAGCAGTTTACCGGCGGGTTCCGAGCAGTACTTC. The whole variable domain, remainder taken from reference TRBV28 and TRBJ2-7, is DVKVTQSSRYLVKRTGEKVFLECVQDMDHENMFWYRQDPGLGLRLIYFSYDVKMKEKGDIPEGYSVSREKKERFSLILESASTNQTSMYLCASSLPAGSEQYFGPGTRLTVT.

The table lists this clone with a count of one. V and J are TRBV28 and TRBJ2-1; a weak D match, TRBD1 (6 bases). V lost 6 bases and J lost 3, with 9 bases in between. Germline values: CDR1 MDHEN, CDR2 SYDVKM. The CDR3 sequence is 13 residues long. CDR3 sequence: CASRDSIYNEQFF. The CDR3, as DNA: TGTGCCAGCAGGGACAGCATCTACAATGAGCAGTTCTTC.

The chain joins TRBV27 to TRBJ2-1; a possible D gene is TRBD2 (5 bases). With 1 base removed from V and 8 bases from J, the gap between germline ends came to 9 bases. Per germline, CDR1 MNHEY and CDR2 SMNVEV (reference sequence). This CDR3 is 13 amino acids long. The chain's CDR3 is CASSLLGSDEQFF. The CDR3 DNA is TGTGCCAGCAGTTTATTAGGTAGCGATGAGCAGTTCTTC.

The chain couples TRBV5-1 to TRBJ2-5, with 11 bases lining up with TRBD2. Germline-derived CDR1 and CDR2 are SGHRS and YFSETQ. The CDR3 is 15 amino acids. V was pared by 4 bases and J by 3 bases, with 5 bases of the junction left unmatched. CDR3 residues: CASSPGTSGEETQYF. The CDR3 nucleotides read TGCGCCAGCAGCCCGGGGACTAGCGGTGAAGAGACCCAGTACTTC.

J is TRBJ2-5 and V is TRBV10-1; D may match TRBD1 or TRBD2 (5 bases each). The J call is doubtful: the DNA matches TRBJ2-7 better. CDR1 is WNHNN and CDR2 is SYGVQD in the germline V gene (reference sequence). CDR3 length: 15 residues. CDR3 DNA sequence: TGCGCCAGCAGTGAGCTGGGGGTTAACTCCTACGAGCAGTACTTC. It is translated as CASSELGVNSYEQYF.

The V and J genes are TRBV5-6 and TRBJ2-7, with a possible D match to TRBD2 (6 bases). V was trimmed by 4 bases and J by 5 bases, leaving 16 bases between them. Germline CDR1 is SGHDT and CDR2 is YYEEEE. This CDR3 contains 14 residues. The CDR3 reads CASSPQDYSNEQYF. The CDR3 nucleotides read TGTGCCAGCAGCCCCCAGGACTATTCGAACGAGCAGTACTTC. Looking up the rest from reference TRBV5-6 and TRBJ2-7 gives the full variable domain: DAGVTQSPTHLIKTRGQQVTLRCSPKSGHDTVSWYQQALGQGPQFIFQYYEEEERQRGNFPDRFSGHQFPNYSSELNVNALLLGDSALYLCASSPQDYSNEQYFGPGTRLTVT.

This clone counts as medium-sized. V is TRBV25-1 and J is TRBJ1-1; D remains unclear. CDR3 length: 14 amino acids. The germline CDR1 and CDR2 sequences are MGHDK and SYGVNS. V lost 6 bases, J lost 1 base, and 12 bases lay in between. CDR3: CASSLPGGNTEAFF. CDR3 coding DNA: TGTGCCAGCAGCCTCCCCGGAGGGAACACTGAAGCTTTCTTT.

Only a few counts were recorded for this clone. The CDR3 nucleotides are TGTGCCAGCAGTTACTCTGGAGGGGCGGACACTGAAGCTTTCTTT. Its protein product is CASSYSGGADTEAFF. This rearrangement joins TRBV6-5 to TRBJ1-1; D may be TRBD1 (5 bases). The CDR3 sequence is 15 residues long. Germline V gene data show CDR1 as MNHEY and CDR2 as SVGAGI. V was pared by 0 bases and J by 3 bases, with 11 bases between.

The chain recombines TRBV6-5 with TRBJ2-2, with TRBD2 matching 7 bases. The germline gives CDR1 MNHEY, CDR2 SVGAGI. This CDR3 has 15 residues. J lost 5 bases, V lost 0 bases, and 3 bases had no gene match. CDR3 residues: CASSYSTRGTGELFF. As DNA, the CDR3 is TGTGCCAGCAGTTACTCGACGCGGGGGACCGGGGAGCTGTTTTTT.

This clone was detected only once. The chain is built from TRBV25-1 and TRBJ2-3; no definite D call. Germline CDR1 is MGHDK and CDR2 is SYGVNS. The CDR3 sequence is 12 residues long. V was clipped by 6 bases and J by 6 bases, with 10 bases between them. The CDR3 region is CASSRSWDTQYF. The DNA of the CDR3 is TGTGCCAGCAGCCGAAGTTGGGATACGCAGTATTTT.

This chain uses TRBV4-1 with TRBJ1-2; D may be TRBD1 (6 bases). This CDR3 has 16 amino acids. Germline lookup yields CDR1 MGHRA and CDR2 YSYEKL. Trimming cost V 0 bases and J 2 bases, with 13 bases left between them. The CDR3 here is CASSQDPWGPNYGYTF. The CDR3 DNA sequence: TGCGCCAGCAGCCAAGATCCTTGGGGGCCAAACTATGGCTACACCTTC.